The rows below give T cell receptor beta chains drawn from one sample of a study of blood T cell repertoires in COVID-19. The table came from immunoSEQ multiplex PCR; TCRdb's copy has only in-frame clones and leaves some out. The data contain about 130,000 clones, 79% of them singletons. Sequenced input: peripheral blood. The source is a man aged 35 to 55 with active or convalescent COVID-19. Both conserved end residues are part of each CDR3. The order of the fields is J gene, CDR3 length, clone size, D gene, V gene, CDR3 protein, CDR3 DNA. D genes are given only for firm matches. Where a row states a size, it is once, few, many or the class of an expanded clone; other rows omit it.

>TRBJ1-6|17|once|NA|TRBV19
CASSPLPGGRVSSPLHF
TGTGCCAGTAGCCCTCTGCCTGGGGGGAGGGTTAGCTCACCCCTCCACTTT
>TRBJ2-3|14|NA|NA|TRBV11-2
CASSLPPSADTQYF
TGTGCCAGCAGCTTACCTCCGTCTGCAGATACGCAGTATTTT
>TRBJ1-2|14|once|NA|TRBV15
CATSRDLKGSGYTF
TGTGCCACCAGCAGAGATCTGAAGGGGTCCGGCTACACCTTC
>TRBJ2-1|11|NA|NA|TRBV6-5
CASSYLGSQFF
TGTGCCAGCAGTTACCTAGGATCTCAGTTCTTC
>TRBJ1-1|12|few|NA|TRBV20-1
CSASPDRMGSFF
TGCAGTGCTAGTCCCGACAGGATGGGGTCTTTCTTT
>TRBJ1-1|14|NA|TRBD1|TRBV9
CASSVDRGFSEAFF
TGTGCCAGCAGCGTGGACAGGGGTTTTTCTGAAGCTTTCTTT
>TRBJ1-1|13|once|TRBD1|TRBV2
CASMRQGNTEAFF
TGTGCCAGCATGAGACAGGGGAACACTGAAGCTTTCTTT
>TRBJ2-1|15|NA|TRBD2|TRBV27
CASSPRLAGETEQFF
TGTGCCAGCAGTCCCCGACTAGCGGGAGAGACTGAGCAGTTCTTC
>TRBJ1-4|15|NA|NA|TRBV5-5
CASSLDPGWNEKLFF
TGTGCCAGCAGCTTGGATCCAGGGTGGAACGAAAAACTGTTTTTT
>TRBJ1-4|12|NA|NA|TRBV12-5
CASGLEGVKLFF
TGTGCTAGTGGTTTGGAAGGGGTAAAACTGTTTTTT
>TRBJ2-5|13|few|TRBD2|TRBV15
CATSRGLAETQYF
TGTGCCACCAGCAGAGGACTAGCTGAGACCCAGTACTTC
>TRBJ2-2|12|NA|NA|TRBV6-5
CATPRGTGELFF
TGTGCCACTCCCCGGGGGACTGGGGAGCTGTTTTTT
>TRBJ2-7|14|NA|NA|TRBV9
CASSLDSFAREQYF
TGTGCCAGCAGCTTAGACAGCTTCGCTCGGGAGCAGTACTTC
>TRBJ2-6|17|NA|NA|TRBV19
CASSILQIDSGANVLTF
TGTGCCAGTAGTATCTTACAGATCGACTCTGGGGCCAACGTCCTGACTTTC
>TRBJ2-5|15|once|NA|TRBV19
CASSTRWGPRETQYF
TGTGCCAGTAGCACCCGGTGGGGGCCGAGGGAGACCCAGTACTTC
>TRBJ1-1|14|once|NA|TRBV6-6
CASSYSEGNTEAFF
TGTGCCAGCAGTTATTCTGAGGGGAACACTGAAGCTTTCTTT
>TRBJ2-1|16|once|NA|TRBV11-3
CASSLEEGGLGNEQFF
TGTGCCAGCAGCTTAGAGGAGGGGGGGCTGGGAAATGAGCAGTTCTTC
>TRBJ2-1|12|NA|TRBD2|TRBV19
CASRRGTSGLVF
TGTGCCAGTAGACGTGGGACTAGCGGTTTGGTCTTC
>TRBJ2-7|15|NA|TRBD2|TRBV4-1
CASSLTAGRTYEQYF
TGCGCCAGCAGCCTTACAGCGGGAAGAACCTACGAGCAGTACTTC